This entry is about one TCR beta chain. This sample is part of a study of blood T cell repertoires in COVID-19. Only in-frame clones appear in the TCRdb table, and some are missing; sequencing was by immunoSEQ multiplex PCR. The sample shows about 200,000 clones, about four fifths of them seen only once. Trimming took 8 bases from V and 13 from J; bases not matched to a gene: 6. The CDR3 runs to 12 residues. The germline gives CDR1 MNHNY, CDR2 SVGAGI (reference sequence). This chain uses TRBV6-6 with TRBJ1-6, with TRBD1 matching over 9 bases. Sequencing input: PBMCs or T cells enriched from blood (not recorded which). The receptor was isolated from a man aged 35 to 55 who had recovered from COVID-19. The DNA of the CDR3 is TGTGCCAGCTTGGGGACAGGGCTCCCCCTCCACTTT. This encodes CASLGTGLPLHF.